This TCR beta chain emerged from a study of T cells in Graves' hyperthyroidism and ophthalmopathy. Overall study findings and caveats: Ophthalmopathy got predicted by the model a median around six months before its onset. Most expanded thyroid clonotypes above 0.001 recurred in blood. Classification by a 13 V-J model distinguished ophthalmopathy from stable hyperthyroidism.

This clonotype has a handful of counts. Its antigen is unidentified. This CDR3 spans 13 amino acids. V was shortened by 7 bases and J by 2 bases, with 14 bases between the two germline ends. CDR1 is DFQATT, CDR2 SNEGSKA, per germline (reference sequence). Patients with uncontrolled infections, other autoimmune diseases, pregnancy or lactation were excluded. RNA transcripts served as the template for amplifying TCR beta CDR3 regions. The TCR CDR3 was amplified in a first-round RT-PCR using the HTBI primer set. TCRdb passed the multiplex PCR reads through MiXCR, listing each CDR3 protein once. This table has about 640,000 distinct CDR3 sequences, around 21% appearing once.

The receptor was derived from a man under 40 with Graves' ophthalmopathy. Sequencing was done on a sample of blood. V gene TRBV20-1 combines with J gene TRBJ2-5; D assignment may be TRBD1 or TRBD2 (5 bases each). CDR3 amino acids: CSGNEGTQETQYF. DNA for the CDR3: TGCAGTGGGAACGAAGGGACGCAAGAGACCCAGTACTTC.